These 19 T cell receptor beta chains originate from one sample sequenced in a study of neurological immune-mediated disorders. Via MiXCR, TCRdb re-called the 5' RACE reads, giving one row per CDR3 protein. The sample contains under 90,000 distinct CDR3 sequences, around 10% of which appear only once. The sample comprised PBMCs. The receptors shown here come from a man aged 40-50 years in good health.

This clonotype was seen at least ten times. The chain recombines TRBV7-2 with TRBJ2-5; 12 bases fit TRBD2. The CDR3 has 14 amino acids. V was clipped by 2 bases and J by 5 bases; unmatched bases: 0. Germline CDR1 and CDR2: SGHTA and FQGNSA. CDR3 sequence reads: CASSLTSGGETQYF. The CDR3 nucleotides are TGTGCCAGCAGCTTAACTAGCGGGGGGGAGACCCAGTACTTC.

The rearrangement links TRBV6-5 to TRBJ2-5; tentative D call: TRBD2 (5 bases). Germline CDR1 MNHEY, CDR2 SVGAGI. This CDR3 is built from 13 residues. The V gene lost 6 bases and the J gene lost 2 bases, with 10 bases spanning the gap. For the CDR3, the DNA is TGTGCCAGCAGCCGGGGTGGGCAAGAGACCCAGTACTTC. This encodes CASSRGGQETQYF.

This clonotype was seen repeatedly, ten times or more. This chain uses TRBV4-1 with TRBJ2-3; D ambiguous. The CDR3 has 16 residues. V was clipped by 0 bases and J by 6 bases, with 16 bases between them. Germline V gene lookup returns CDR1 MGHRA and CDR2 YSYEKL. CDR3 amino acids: CASSQEASWGPDTQYF. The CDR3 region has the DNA TGCGCCAGCAGCCAAGAAGCATCCTGGGGTCCCGATACGCAGTATTTT.

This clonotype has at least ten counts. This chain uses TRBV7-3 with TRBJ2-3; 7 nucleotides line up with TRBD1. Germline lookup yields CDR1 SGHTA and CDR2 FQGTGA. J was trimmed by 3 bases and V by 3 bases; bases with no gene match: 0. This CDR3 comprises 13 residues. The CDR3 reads CASSLTGTDTQYF. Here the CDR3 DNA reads TGTGCCAGCAGCTTGACAGGGACAGATACGCAGTATTTT.

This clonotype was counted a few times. CDR3 protein: CASSPTIRDPRPPLHF. The CDR3 bases are TGTGCCAGCAGCCCCACCATTAGGGACCCCAGGCCACCCCTCCACTTT. The rearrangement joins TRBV7-2 to TRBJ1-6; a possible D gene is TRBD1 (5 bases). The CDR3 spans 16 residues. With 5 bases removed from V and 11 bases from J, the gap between germline ends came to 22 bases. Per germline, CDR1 SGHTA and CDR2 FQGNSA.

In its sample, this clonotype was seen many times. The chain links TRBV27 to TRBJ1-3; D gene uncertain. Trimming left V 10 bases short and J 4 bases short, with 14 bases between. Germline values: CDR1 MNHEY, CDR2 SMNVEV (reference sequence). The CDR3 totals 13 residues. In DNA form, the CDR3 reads TGTGCCACCTCATCGGGCCTCGGAAACACCATATATTTT. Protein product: CATSSGLGNTIYF.

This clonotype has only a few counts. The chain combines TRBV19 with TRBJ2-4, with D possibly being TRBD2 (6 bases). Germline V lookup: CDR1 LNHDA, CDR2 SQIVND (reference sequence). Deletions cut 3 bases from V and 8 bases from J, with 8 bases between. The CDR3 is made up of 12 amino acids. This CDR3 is CASSIGGDIQYF. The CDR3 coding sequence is TGTGCCAGTAGTATCGGGGGAGACATTCAGTACTTC. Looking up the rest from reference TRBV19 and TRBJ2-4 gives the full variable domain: DGGITQSPKYLFRKEGQNVTLSCEQNLNHDAMYWYRQDPGQGLRLIYYSQIVNDFQKGDIAEGYSVSREKKESFPLTVTSAQKNPTAFYLCASSIGGDIQYFGAGTRLSVL.

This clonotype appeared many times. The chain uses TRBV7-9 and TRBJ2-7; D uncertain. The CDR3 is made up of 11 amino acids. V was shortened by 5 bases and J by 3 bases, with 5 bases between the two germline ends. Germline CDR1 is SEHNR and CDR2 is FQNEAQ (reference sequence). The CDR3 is CASSADYEQYF. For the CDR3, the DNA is TGTGCCAGCAGCGCCGACTACGAGCAGTACTTC.

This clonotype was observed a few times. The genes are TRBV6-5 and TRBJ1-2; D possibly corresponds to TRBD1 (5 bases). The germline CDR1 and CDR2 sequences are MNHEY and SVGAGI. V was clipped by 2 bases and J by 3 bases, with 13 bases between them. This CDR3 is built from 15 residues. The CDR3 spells CASSYVGRDYYGYTF. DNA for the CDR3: TGTGCCAGCAGTTACGTTGGCAGGGATTACTATGGCTACACCTTC.

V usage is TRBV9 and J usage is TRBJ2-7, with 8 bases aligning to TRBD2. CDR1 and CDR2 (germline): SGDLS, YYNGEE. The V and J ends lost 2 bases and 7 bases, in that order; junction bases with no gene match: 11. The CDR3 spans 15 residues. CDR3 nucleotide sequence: TGTGCCAGCAGCGTGCGTAGCGGGGAGTCTCGGGAGCAGTACTTC. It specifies CASSVRSGESREQYF.

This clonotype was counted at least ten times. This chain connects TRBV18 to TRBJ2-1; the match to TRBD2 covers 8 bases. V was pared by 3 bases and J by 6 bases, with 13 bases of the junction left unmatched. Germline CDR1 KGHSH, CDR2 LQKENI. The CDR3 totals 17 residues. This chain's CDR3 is CASSPRTAGGRVNEQFF. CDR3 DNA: TGTGCCAGCTCACCCCGTACCGCGGGGGGCAGGGTCAATGAGCAGTTCTTC. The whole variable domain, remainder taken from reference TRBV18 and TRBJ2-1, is NAGVMQNPRHLVRRRGQEARLRCSPMKGHSHVYWYRQLPEEGLKFMVYLQKENIIDESGMPKERFSAEFPKEGPSILRIQQVVRGDSAAYFCASSPRTAGGRVNEQFFGPGTRLTVL.

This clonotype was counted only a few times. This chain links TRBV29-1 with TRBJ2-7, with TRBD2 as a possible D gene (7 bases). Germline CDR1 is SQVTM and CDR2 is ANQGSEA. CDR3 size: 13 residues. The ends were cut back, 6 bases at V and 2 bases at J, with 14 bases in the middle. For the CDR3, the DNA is TGCAGCGTGGGCGGGGGCGCGACCTACGAGCAGTACTTC. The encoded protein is CSVGGGATYEQYF.

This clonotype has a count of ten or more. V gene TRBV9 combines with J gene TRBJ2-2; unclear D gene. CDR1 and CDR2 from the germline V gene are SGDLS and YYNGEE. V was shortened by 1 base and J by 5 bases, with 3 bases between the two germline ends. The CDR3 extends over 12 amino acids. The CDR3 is CASSVKTGELFF. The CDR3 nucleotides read TGTGCCAGCAGCGTAAAAACCGGGGAGCTGTTTTTT. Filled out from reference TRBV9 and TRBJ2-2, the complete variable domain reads DSGVTQTPKHLITATGQRVTLRCSPRSGDLSVYWYQQSLDQGLQFLIQYYNGEERAKGNILERFSAQQFPDLHSELNLSSLELGDSALYFCASSVKTGELFFGEGSRLTVL.

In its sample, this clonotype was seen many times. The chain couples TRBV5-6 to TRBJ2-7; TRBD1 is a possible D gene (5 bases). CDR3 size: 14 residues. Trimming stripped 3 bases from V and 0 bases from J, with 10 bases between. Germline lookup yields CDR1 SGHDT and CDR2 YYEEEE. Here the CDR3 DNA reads TGTGCCAGCAGCTACCCGACAGCCTCCTACGAGCAGTACTTC. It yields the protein CASSYPTASYEQYF.

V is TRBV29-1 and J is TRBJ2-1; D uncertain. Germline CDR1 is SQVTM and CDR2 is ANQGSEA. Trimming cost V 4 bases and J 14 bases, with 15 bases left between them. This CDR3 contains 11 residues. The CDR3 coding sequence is TGCAGCGTTGTAGGGATGAGAGAGAAGTTCTTC. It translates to CSVVGMREKFF.

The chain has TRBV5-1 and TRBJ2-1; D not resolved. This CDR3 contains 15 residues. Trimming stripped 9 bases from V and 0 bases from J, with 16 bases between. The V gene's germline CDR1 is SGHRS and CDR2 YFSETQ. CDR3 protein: CATSLIPSSYNEQFF. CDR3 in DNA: TGCGCCACTTCTCTTATTCCTAGCTCCTACAATGAGCAGTTCTTC.

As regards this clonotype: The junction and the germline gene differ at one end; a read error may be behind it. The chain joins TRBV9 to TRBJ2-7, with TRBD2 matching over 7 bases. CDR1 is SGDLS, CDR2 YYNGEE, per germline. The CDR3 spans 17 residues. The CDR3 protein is CVSSVGGEGKKGYEQYF. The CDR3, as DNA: TGTGTCAGCAGCGTAGGAGGGGAGGGCAAGAAAGGATACGAGCAGTACTTC.

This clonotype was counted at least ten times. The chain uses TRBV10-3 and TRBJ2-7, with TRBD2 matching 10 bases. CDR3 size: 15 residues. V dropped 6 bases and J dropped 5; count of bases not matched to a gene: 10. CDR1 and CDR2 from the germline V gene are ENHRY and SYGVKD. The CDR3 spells CAIRASSGSFHEQYF. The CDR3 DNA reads TGTGCCATCAGGGCATCTAGCGGGAGCTTCCACGAGCAGTACTTC.

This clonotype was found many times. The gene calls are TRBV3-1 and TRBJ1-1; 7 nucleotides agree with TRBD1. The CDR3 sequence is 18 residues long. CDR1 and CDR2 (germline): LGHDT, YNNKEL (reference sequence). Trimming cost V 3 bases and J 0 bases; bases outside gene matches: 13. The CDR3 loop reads CASSQDNRGLRMNTEAFF. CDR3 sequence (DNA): TGTGCCAGCAGCCAGGATAACAGGGGACTCCGAATGAACACTGAAGCTTTCTTT.